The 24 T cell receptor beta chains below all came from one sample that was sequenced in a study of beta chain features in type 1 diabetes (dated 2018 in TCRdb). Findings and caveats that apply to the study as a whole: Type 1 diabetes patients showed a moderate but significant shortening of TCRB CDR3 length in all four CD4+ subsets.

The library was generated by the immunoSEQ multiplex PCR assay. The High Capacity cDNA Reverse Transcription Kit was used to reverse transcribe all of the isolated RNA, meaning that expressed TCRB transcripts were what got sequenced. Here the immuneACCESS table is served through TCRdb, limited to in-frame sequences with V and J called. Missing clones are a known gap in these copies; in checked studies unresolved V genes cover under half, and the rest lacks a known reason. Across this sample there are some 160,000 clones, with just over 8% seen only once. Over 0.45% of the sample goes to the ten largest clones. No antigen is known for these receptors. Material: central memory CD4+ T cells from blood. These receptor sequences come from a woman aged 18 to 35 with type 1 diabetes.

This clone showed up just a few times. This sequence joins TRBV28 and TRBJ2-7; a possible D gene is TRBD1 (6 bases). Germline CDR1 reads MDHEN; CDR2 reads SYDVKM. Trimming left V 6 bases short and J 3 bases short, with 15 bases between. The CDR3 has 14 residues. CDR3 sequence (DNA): TGTGCCAGCAGCCGGGACACAACTCTCTACGAGCAGTACTTC. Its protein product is CASSRDTTLYEQYF.

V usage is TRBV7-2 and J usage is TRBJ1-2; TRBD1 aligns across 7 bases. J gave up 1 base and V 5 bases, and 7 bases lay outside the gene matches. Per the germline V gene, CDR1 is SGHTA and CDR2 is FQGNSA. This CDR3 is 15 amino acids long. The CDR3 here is CASSISTGINYGYTF. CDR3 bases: TGTGCCAGCAGCATATCGACAGGGATTAACTATGGCTACACCTTC.

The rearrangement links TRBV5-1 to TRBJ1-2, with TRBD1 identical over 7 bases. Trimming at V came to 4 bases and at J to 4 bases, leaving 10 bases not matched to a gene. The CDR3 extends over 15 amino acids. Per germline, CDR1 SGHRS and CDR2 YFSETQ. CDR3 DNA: TGCGCCAGCAGCCCAGTCGACAGGGATCTCTATGGCTACACCTTC. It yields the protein CASSPVDRDLYGYTF. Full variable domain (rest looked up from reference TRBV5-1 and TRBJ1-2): KAGVTQTPRYLIKTRGQQVTLSCSPISGHRSVSWYQQTPGQGLQFLFEYFSETQRNKGNFPGRFSGRQFSNSRSEMNVSTLELGDSALYLCASSPVDRDLYGYTFGSGTRLTVV.

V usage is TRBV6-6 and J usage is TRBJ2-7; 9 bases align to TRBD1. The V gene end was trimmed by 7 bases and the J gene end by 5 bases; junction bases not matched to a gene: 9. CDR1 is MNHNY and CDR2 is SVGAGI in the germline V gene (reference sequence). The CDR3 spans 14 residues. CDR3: CASIRTGAVDEQYF. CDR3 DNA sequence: TGTGCCAGCATTAGGACAGGGGCCGTGGACGAGCAGTACTTC.

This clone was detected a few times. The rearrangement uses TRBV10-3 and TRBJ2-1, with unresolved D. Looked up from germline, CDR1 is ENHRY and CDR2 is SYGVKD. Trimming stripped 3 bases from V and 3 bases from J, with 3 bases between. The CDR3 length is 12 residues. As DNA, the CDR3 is TGTGCCATCAGTGACCACTACAATGAGCAGTTCTTC. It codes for CAISDHYNEQFF.

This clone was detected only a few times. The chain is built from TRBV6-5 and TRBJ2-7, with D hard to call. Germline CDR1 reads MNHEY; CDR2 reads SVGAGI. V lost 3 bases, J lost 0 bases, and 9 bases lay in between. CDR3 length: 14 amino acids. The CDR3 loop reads CASSYRRYSYEQYF. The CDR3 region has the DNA TGTGCCAGCAGTTATAGGCGGTACTCCTACGAGCAGTACTTC.

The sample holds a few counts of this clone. Here the CDR3 reads CASSHGGAASTDTQYF. Here the CDR3 DNA reads TGTGCCAGCAGCCACGGGGGAGCAGCGAGCACAGATACGCAGTATTTT. The chain has TRBV7-9 and TRBJ2-3; D is possibly TRBD2 (6 bases). Trimming stripped 5 bases from V and 0 bases from J, with 15 bases between. The germline V gene encodes CDR1 SEHNR and CDR2 FQNEAQ (reference sequence). The CDR3 is 16 amino acids.

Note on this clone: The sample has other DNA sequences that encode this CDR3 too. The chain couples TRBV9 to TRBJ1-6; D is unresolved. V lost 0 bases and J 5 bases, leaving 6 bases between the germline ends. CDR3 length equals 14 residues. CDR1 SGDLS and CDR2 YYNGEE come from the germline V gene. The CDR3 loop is CASSVAGNNSPLHF. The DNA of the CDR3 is TGTGCCAGCAGCGTAGCCGGGAATAATTCACCCCTCCACTTT.

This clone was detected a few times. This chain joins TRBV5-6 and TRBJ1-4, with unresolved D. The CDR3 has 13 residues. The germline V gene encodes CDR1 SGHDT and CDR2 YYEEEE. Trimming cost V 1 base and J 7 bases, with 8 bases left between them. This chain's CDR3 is CASSLIHGEKLFF. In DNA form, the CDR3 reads TGTGCCAGCAGCTTGATTCACGGTGAAAAACTGTTTTTT.

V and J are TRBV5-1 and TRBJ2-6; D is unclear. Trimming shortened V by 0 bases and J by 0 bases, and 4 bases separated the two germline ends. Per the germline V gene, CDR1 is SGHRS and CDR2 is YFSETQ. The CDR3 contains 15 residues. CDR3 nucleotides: TGCGCCAGCAGCTTGGCAGTCTCTGGGGCCAACGTCCTGACTTTC. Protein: CASSLAVSGANVLTF.

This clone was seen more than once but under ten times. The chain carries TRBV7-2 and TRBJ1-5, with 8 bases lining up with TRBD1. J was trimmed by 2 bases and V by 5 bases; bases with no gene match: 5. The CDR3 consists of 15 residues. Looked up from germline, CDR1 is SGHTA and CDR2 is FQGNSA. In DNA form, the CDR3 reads TGTGCCAGCAGCACCCCGACAGGGGGCAATCAGCCCCAGCATTTT. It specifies CASSTPTGGNQPQHF.

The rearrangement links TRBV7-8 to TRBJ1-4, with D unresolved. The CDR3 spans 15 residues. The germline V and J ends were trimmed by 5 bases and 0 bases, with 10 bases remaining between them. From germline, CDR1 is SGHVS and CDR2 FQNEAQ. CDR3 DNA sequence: TGTGCCAGCAGCCCCTCGACTGCAACTAATGAAAAACTGTTTTTT. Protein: CASSPSTATNEKLFF.

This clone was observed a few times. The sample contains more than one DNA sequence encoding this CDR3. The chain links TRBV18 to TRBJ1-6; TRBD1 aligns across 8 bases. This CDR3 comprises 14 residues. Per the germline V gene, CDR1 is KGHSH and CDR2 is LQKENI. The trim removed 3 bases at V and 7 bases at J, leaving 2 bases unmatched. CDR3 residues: CASSPRDRNSPLHF. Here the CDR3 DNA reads TGTGCCAGCTCACCCCGGGACAGGAATTCACCCCTCCACTTT.

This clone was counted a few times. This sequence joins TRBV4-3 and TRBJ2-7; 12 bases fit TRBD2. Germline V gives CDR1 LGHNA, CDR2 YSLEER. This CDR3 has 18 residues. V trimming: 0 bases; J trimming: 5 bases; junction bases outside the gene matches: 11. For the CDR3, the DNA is TGCGCCAGCAGCCAAGAGCGTTCTAGCGGGGGGGCCAGGAACGAGCAGTACTTC. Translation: CASSQERSSGGARNEQYF.

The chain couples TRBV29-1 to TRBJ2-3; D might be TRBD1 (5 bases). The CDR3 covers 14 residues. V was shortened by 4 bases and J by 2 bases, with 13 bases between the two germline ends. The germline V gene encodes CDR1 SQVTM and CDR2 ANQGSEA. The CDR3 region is CSVVDRTLTDTQYF. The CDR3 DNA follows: TGCAGCGTTGTTGACAGAACTCTCACAGATACGCAGTATTTT.

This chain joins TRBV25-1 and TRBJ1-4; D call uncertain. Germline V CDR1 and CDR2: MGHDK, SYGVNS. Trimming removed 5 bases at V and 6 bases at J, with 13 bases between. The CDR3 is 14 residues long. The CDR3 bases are TGTGCCAGCAGTCGGGAGTCGGGGTATGAAAAACTGTTTTTT. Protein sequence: CASSRESGYEKLFF.

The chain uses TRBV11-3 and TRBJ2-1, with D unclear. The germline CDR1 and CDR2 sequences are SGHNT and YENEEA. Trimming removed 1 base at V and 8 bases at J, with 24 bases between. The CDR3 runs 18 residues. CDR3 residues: CASSLGRSAAVSTHEQFF. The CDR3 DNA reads TGTGCCAGCAGCTTAGGACGGTCGGCTGCGGTGTCGACCCATGAGCAGTTCTTC.

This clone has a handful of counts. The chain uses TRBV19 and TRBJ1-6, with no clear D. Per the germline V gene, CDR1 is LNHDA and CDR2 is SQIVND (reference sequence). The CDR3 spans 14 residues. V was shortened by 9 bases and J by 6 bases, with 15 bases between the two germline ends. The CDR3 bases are TGTGCCAGCGGCCCAAGGACTTCTAATTCACCCCTCCACTTT. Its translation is CASGPRTSNSPLHF.

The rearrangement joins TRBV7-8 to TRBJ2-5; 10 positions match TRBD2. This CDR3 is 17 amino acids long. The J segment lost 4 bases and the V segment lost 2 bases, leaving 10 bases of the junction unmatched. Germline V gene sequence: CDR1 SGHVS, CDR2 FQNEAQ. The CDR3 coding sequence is TGTGCCAGCAGCTTAATAGGAGCGGGAGGGCCATTAGAGACCCAGTACTTC. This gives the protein CASSLIGAGGPLETQYF.

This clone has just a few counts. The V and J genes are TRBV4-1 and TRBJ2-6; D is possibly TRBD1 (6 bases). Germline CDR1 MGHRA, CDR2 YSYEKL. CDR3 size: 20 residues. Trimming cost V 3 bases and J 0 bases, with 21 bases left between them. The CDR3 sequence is CASSQPRPGQVLSGANVLTF. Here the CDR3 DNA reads TGCGCCAGCAGCCAGCCTCGACCGGGACAAGTCCTCTCTGGGGCCAACGTCCTGACTTTC.

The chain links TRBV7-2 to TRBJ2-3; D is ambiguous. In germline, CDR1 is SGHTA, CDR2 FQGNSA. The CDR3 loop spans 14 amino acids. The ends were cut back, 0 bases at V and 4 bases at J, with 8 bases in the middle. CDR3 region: CASSLAQYSDTQYF. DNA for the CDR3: TGTGCCAGCAGCTTAGCGCAGTATTCAGATACGCAGTATTTT.

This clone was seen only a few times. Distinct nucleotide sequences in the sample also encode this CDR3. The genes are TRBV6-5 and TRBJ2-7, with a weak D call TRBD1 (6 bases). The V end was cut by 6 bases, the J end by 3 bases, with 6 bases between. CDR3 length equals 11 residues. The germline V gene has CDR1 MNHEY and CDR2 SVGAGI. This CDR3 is CASSRGYEQYF. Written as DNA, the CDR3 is TGTGCCAGCAGCAGGGGCTACGAGCAGTACTTC.

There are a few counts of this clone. CDR3 protein: CASSQDGHILTDTQYF. The CDR3 nucleotides read TGTGCCAGCAGCCAAGATGGACATATTCTCACAGATACGCAGTATTTT. The chain carries TRBV4-2 and TRBJ2-3, with D perhaps matching TRBD1 (5 bases). The CDR3 extends over 16 amino acids. Per germline, CDR1 LGHNA and CDR2 YNFKEQ. With 0 bases removed from V and 2 bases from J, the gap between germline ends came to 12 bases.

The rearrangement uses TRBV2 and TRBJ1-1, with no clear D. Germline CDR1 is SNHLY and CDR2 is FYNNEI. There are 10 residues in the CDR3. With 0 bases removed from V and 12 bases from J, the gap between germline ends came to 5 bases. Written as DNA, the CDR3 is TGTGCCAGCAGTGAAGCGCGTACTTTCTTT. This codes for CASSEARTFF.